Following are 3 T cell receptor beta chains from one sample sequenced in a study of naive and memory T cell subsets. Sample treatment: skin biopsy from PPD injection site in Mantoux-positive individual. An oligonucleotide containing a UMI was ligated to the 3' end of TCR cDNA. Four PCR rounds used nested alpha and beta constant region primers plus the SP2 primer. TCRdb re-called the UMI-ligation and nested PCR reads with MiXCR, one entry per CDR3 protein. The data show approximately 22,000 distinct CDR3 sequences, with 5.5% to 7.5% seen just once and about 6.2% held by the top ten. Sequenced material: skin, taken from a tuberculin skin test site. These receptors all come from an adult in good health.

This clonotype was seen a few times. Given a much more abundant clone one base away, this may be a read error. This chain joins TRBV28 and TRBJ2-1; the D gene is possibly TRBD1 (6 bases). This CDR3 region has 13 residues. Germline V gene data show CDR1 as MDHEN and CDR2 as SYDVKM. The germline V and J ends were trimmed by 6 bases and 9 bases, with 15 bases remaining between them. The CDR3 loop is CASRTTGWTEQFF. In DNA, the CDR3 is TGTGCCAGCAGAACCACAGGGTGGACTGAGCAGTTCTTC.

V is TRBV7-9 and J is TRBJ1-1; 9 nucleotides match TRBD1. The J segment lost 4 bases and the V segment lost 7 bases, leaving 10 bases of the junction unmatched. CDR1 SEHNR and CDR2 FQNEAQ come from the germline V gene (reference sequence). This CDR3 comprises 15 residues. In DNA, the CDR3 is TGTGCCAGCAACTGGCCGGGACAGGGTATCACTGAAGCTTTCTTT. This translates into CASNWPGQGITEAFF.

By proportion, this clonotype is medium-sized. The CDR3 coding sequence is TGTGCCAGCAGCTTAGGCGGGGCCACCGGGGAGCTGTTTTTT. It yields the protein CASSLGGATGELFF. This chain links TRBV7-9 with TRBJ2-2; a weak D match, TRBD2 (6 bases). In germline, CDR1 is SEHNR, CDR2 FQNEAQ (reference sequence). V was clipped by 1 base and J by 4 bases, with 7 bases between them. This CDR3 has 14 residues.